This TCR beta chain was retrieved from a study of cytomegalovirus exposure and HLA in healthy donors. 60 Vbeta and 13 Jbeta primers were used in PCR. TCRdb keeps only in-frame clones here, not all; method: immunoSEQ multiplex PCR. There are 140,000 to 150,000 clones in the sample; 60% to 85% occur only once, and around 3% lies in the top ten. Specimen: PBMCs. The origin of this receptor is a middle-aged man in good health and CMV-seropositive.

DNA of the CDR3: TGTGCCAGCAGCTTACGGGGATTGGGCACTGAAGCTTTCTTT. Its translation is CASSLRGLGTEAFF. The chain combines TRBV5-5 with TRBJ1-1; D gene uncertain. Deletions cut 2 bases from V and 4 bases from J, with 12 bases between. The CDR3 contains 14 residues. Germline CDR1 and CDR2: SGHKS and YYEKEE (reference sequence).